One sample yielded the 9 T cell receptor beta chains listed below, sequenced in a study of CD8+CD57+ T cells in acquired aplastic anemia. Profiling that covered TCR beta VDJ and CDR3 relied on genomic DNA as its template. TCRdb passed the reads through MiXCR, listing each CDR3 protein once. The profile covers 150,000 to 200,000 distinct CDR3 sequences, with under 50% appearing a single time and about 1.7% taken by the ten largest. Patients sequenced had flow cytometry evidence of CD8+CD57+ cell expansion. The sequencing input was sorted CD4+, CD8+, or CD8+CD57+ T cells (not recorded which) from PBMCs. These receptors originate from a human donor with aplastic anemia.

This clonotype was detected many times. This chain uses TRBV19 with TRBJ1-1; possible D gene TRBD1, 5 bases. V was clipped by 5 bases and J by 6 bases, with 19 bases between them. This CDR3 region has 15 residues. From germline, CDR1 is LNHDA and CDR2 SQIVND (reference sequence). CDR3: CASSPAPQGFAEAFF. The CDR3 DNA reads as TGTGCCAGTAGTCCAGCCCCTCAGGGATTTGCTGAAGCTTTCTTT. Filled out from reference TRBV19 and TRBJ1-1, the complete variable domain reads DGGITQSPKYLFRKEGQNVTLSCEQNLNHDAMYWYRQDPGQGLRLIYYSQIVNDFQKGDIAEGYSVSREKKESFPLTVTSAQKNPTAFYLCASSPAPQGFAEAFFGQGTRLTVV.

There are many counts of this clonotype. The chain carries TRBV5-6 and TRBJ1-2; D perhaps matches TRBD1 (5 bases). CDR1 is SGHDT and CDR2 is YYEEEE in the germline V gene. CDR3 length equals 15 residues. Trimming cost V 0 bases and J 7 bases, with 16 bases left between them. CDR3 DNA sequence: TGTGCCAGCAGCTTGGGGGGCGCGACCTCGGGTGGCTACACCTTC. It yields the protein CASSLGGATSGGYTF.

The J gene is TRBJ1-2, the V gene TRBV19, with D possibly being TRBD1 (6 bases). Trimming stripped 7 bases from V and 1 base from J, with 16 bases between. Germline loops: CDR1 LNHDA, CDR2 SQIVND (reference sequence). The CDR3 contains 15 residues. The CDR3 sequence is CASTPSGGGNYGYTF. The DNA for the CDR3 is TGTGCCAGTACCCCCTCGGGAGGGGGTAACTATGGCTACACCTTC.

There are a few counts of this clonotype. The chain recombines TRBV27 with TRBJ2-5; 10 nucleotides match TRBD2. Looked up from germline, CDR1 is MNHEY and CDR2 is SMNVEV (reference sequence). This CDR3 region has 17 residues. J was trimmed by 5 bases and V by 0 bases; bases with no gene match: 9. This chain's CDR3 is CASSLSWLAGVGETQYF. The DNA of the CDR3 is TGTGCCAGCAGTTTATCTTGGCTAGCGGGAGTCGGGGAGACCCAGTACTTC.

The rearrangement links TRBV6-6 to TRBJ1-2, with D possibly being TRBD1 (5 bases). Germline V gene lookup returns CDR1 MNHNY and CDR2 SVGAGI (reference sequence). This CDR3 contains 14 residues. The V and J ends lost 8 bases and 3 bases respectively, with 16 bases between them. The CDR3 sequence: CASGSGDGYYGYTF. CDR3 DNA sequence: TGTGCCAGCGGTTCCGGGGACGGATACTATGGCTACACCTTC.

In this sample, this clonotype turned up many times. V and J are TRBV9 and TRBJ2-1; no definite D call. V was cut by 2 bases and J by 0 bases, with 6 bases left in between. This CDR3 comprises 14 residues. Germline assignment: CDR1 SGDLS and CDR2 YYNGEE. This chain's CDR3 is CASSVSSSYNEQFF. CDR3 in DNA: TGTGCCAGCAGCGTGTCTAGCTCCTACAATGAGCAGTTCTTC. Full variable domain (remainder filled in from reference TRBV9 and TRBJ2-1): DSGVTQTPKHLITATGQRVTLRCSPRSGDLSVYWYQQSLDQGLQFLIQYYNGEERAKGNILERFSAQQFPDLHSELNLSSLELGDSALYFCASSVSSSYNEQFFGPGTRLTVL.

This clonotype occurred many times. CDR3 coding DNA: TGTGCCACCAGTTCGATAGATACGCAGTATTTT. This codes for CATSSIDTQYF. This sequence joins TRBV24-1 and TRBJ2-3; no firm D call. There are 11 residues in the CDR3. V was trimmed by 6 bases and J by 5 bases, leaving 5 bases between them. CDR1 and CDR2 from the germline V gene are KGHDR and SFDVKD.

This clonotype was seen a few times. V gene TRBV7-9 combines with J gene TRBJ1-2, with D possibly TRBD1 on 5 matching bases. V was pared by 5 bases and J by 8 bases, with 12 bases between. The germline CDR1 and CDR2 sequences are SEHNR and FQNEAQ (reference sequence). The CDR3 loop spans 12 amino acids. The CDR3 DNA follows: TGTGCCAGCAGCGTTCCAGGGAGCGGCTACACCTTC. This codes for CASSVPGSGYTF.

The rearrangement uses TRBV15 and TRBJ1-2; D is perhaps TRBD1 (6 bases). V was pared by 6 bases and J by 6 bases, with 20 bases between. This CDR3 region has 15 residues. CDR1 is LNHNV and CDR2 is YYDKDF in the germline V gene (reference sequence). CDR3: CATRLHPYHRDGYTF. CDR3 sequence (DNA): TGTGCCACCAGACTACATCCCTATCACAGGGATGGCTACACCTTC.